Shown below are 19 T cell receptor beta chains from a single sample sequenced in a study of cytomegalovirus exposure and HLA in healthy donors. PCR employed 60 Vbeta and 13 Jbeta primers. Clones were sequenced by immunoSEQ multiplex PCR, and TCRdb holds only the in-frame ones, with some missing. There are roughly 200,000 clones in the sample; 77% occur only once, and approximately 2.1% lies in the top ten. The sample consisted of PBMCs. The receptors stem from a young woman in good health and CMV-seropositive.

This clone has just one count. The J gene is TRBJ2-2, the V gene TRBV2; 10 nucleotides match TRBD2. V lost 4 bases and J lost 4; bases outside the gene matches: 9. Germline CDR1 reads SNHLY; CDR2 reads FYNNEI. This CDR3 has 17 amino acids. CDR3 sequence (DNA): TGTGCCAGCAGTGTCGTCGCTAGCGGGGGATTCACCGGGGAGCTGTTTTTT. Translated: CASSVVASGGFTGELFF.

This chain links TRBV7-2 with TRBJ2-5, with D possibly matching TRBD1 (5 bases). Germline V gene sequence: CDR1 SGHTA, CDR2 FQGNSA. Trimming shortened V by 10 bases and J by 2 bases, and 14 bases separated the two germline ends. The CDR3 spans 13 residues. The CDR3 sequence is CATSVGRQETQYF. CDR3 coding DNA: TGTGCCACCTCGGTGGGGCGTCAAGAGACCCAGTACTTC.

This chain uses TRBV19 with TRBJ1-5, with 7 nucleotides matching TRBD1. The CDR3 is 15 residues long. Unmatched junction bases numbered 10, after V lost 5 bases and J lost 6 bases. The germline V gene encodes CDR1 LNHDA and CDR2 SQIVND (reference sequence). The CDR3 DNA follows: TGTGCCAGTAGTCCCACAGGGGCCGTATTTCAGCCCCAGCATTTT. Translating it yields CASSPTGAVFQPQHF.

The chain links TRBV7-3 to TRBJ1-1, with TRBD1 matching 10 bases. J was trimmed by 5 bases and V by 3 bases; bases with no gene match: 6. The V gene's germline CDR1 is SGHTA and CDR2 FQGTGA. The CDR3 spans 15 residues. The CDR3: CASSFMGQGRTEAFF. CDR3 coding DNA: TGTGCCAGCAGCTTTATGGGACAGGGGAGGACTGAAGCTTTCTTT.

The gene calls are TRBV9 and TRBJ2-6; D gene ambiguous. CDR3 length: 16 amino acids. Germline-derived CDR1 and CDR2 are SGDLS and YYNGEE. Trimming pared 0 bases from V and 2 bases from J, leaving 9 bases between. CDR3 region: CASSVDRIAGANVLTF. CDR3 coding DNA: TGTGCCAGCAGCGTAGACAGAATAGCTGGGGCCAACGTCCTGACTTTC.

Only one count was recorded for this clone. CDR3 sequence: CASSYPLVRGEQFF. The DNA for the CDR3 is TGTGCCAGCAGTTACCCGCTCGTGAGGGGGGAGCAGTTCTTC. The rearrangement links TRBV6-5 to TRBJ2-1; a possible D gene is TRBD1 (6 bases). This CDR3 comprises 14 residues. Germline V gene sequence: CDR1 MNHEY, CDR2 SVGAGI. V gave up 2 bases and J gave up 10 bases, with 15 bases separating them.

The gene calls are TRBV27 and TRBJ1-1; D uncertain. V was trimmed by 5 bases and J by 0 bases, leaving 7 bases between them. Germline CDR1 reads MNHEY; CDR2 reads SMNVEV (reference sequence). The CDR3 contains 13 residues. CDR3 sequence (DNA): TGTGCCAGCAGTCGAGGGTTGAACACTGAAGCTTTCTTT. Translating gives CASSRGLNTEAFF.

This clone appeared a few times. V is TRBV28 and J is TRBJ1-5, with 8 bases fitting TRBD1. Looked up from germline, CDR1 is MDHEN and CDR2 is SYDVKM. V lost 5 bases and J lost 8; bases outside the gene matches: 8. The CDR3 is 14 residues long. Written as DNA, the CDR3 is TGTGCCAGCAGTCCCGGACAGGGCTTTAAGCCCCAGCATTTT. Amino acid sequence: CASSPGQGFKPQHF.

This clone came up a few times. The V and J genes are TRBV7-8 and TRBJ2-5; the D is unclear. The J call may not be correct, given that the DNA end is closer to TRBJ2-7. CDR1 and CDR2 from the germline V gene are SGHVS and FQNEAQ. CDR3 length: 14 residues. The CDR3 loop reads CASSLVRSSYEQYF. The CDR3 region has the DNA TGTGCCAGCAGCTTAGTGAGGAGCTCCTACGAGCAGTACTTC.

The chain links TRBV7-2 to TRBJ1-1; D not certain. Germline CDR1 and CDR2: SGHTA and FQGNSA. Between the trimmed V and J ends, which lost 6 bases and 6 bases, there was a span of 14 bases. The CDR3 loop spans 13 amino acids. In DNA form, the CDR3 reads TGTGCCAGCAGTCTCGGTCCGGGGTCTGAAGCTTTCTTT. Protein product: CASSLGPGSEAFF.

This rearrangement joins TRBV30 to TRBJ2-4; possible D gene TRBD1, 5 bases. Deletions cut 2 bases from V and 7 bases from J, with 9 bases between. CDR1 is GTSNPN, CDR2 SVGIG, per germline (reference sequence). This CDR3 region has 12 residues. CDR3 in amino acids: CAWSRQGNIQYF. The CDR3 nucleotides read TGTGCCTGGAGTCGCCAGGGCAACATTCAGTACTTC.

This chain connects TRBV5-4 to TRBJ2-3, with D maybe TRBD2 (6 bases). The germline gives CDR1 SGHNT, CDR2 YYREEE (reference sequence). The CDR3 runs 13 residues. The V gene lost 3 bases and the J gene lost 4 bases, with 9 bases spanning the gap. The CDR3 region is CASSSGGADTQYF. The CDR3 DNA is TGTGCCAGCAGCTCCGGAGGGGCAGATACGCAGTATTTT.

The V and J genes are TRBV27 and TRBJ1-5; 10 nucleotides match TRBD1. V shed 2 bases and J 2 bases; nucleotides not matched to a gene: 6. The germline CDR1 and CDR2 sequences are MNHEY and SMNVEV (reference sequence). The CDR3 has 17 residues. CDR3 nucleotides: TGTGCCAGCAGTTTAAGGGGGGACAGGGGAGGCAATCAGCCCCAGCATTTT. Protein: CASSLRGDRGGNQPQHF.

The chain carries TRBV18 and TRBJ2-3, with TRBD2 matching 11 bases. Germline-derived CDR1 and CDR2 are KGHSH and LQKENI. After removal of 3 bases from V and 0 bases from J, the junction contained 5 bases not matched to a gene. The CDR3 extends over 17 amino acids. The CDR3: CASSPAGTSGSTDTQYF. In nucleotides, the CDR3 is TGTGCCAGCTCACCCGCCGGGACTAGCGGTAGCACAGATACGCAGTATTTT.

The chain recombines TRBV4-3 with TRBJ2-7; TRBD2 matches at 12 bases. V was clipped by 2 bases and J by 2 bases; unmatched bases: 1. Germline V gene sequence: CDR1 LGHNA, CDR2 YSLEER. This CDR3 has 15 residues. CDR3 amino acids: CASSQRLAGAYEQYF. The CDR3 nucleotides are TGCGCCAGCAGCCAAAGACTAGCGGGGGCCTACGAGCAGTACTTC.

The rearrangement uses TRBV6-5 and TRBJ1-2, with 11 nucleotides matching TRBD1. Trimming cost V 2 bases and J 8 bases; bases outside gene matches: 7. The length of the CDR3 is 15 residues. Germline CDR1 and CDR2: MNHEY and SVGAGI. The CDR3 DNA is TGTGCCAGCAGTTACGGACAGGGGGCTCCCTTGGGCTACACCTTC. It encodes CASSYGQGAPLGYTF.

For the CDR3, the DNA is TGTGCCAGCGCCGGTGGCGGAGCCACAGATACGCAGTATTTT. Protein: CASAGGGATDTQYF. The chain uses TRBV11-3 and TRBJ2-3; no clear D. This CDR3 is built from 14 residues. The germline CDR1 and CDR2 sequences are SGHNT and YENEEA. The ends were cut back, 8 bases at V and 2 bases at J, with 14 bases in the middle.

The CDR3 DNA is TGCGCCAGCAGCTTGTGGGAGGGGACCACAGATACGCAGTATTTT. This sequence encodes CASSLWEGTTDTQYF. The chain carries TRBV5-1 and TRBJ2-3, with 7 bases fitting TRBD2. The junction had 4 bases not matched to a gene; V was cut back by 1 base and J by 2 bases. Germline CDR1 is SGHRS and CDR2 is YFSETQ. The CDR3 covers 15 residues.

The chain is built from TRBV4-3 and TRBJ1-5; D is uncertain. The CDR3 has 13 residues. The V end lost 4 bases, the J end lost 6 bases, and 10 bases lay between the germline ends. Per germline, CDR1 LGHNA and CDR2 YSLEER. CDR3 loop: CASSPAGSQPQHF. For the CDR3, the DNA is TGCGCCAGCAGCCCAGCGGGTAGTCAGCCCCAGCATTTT.